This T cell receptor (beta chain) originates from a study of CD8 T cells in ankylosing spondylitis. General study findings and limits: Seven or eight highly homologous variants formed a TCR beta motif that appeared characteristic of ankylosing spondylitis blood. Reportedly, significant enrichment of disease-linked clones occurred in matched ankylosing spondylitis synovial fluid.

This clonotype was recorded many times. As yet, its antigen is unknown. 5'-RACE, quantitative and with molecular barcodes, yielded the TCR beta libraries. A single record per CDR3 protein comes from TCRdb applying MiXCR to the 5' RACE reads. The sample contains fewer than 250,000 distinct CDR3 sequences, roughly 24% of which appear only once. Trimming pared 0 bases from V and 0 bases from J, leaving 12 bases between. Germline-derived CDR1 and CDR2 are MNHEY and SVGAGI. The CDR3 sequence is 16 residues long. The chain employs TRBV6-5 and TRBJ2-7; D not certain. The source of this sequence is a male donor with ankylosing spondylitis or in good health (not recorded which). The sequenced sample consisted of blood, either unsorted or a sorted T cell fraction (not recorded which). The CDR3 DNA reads TGTGCCAGCAGTTACTCGGAACAGACCAGCTCCTACGAGCAGTACTTC. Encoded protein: CASSYSEQTSSYEQYF.